One sample yielded the 14 T cell receptor beta chains listed below, sequenced in a study of blood T cell repertoires in COVID-19. Some clones are missing from TCRdb's copy, which holds only in-frame ones; the method was immunoSEQ multiplex PCR. The sample lists 100,000 to 150,000 clones; 84% were seen once. Sequenced: PBMCs or T cells enriched from blood (not recorded which). The receptors stem from a woman under 40 who had recovered from COVID-19.

CDR3 bases: TGTGCCATCAGTGAGAATAACTTAGCACCTAGTAGCTCCTACGAGCAGTACTTC. Residues: CAISENNLAPSSSYEQYF. The chain employs TRBV10-3 and TRBJ2-7; D ambiguous. Germline CDR1 ENHRY, CDR2 SYGVKD. This CDR3 has 18 residues. V was shortened by 2 bases and J by 0 bases, with 20 bases between the two germline ends.

The chain employs TRBV19 and TRBJ1-1; tentatively, D is TRBD1 (6 bases). The CDR3 consists of 14 residues. Germline V gives CDR1 LNHDA, CDR2 SQIVND (reference sequence). V gave up 5 bases and J gave up 1 base, with 11 bases separating them. The CDR3 nucleotides are TGTGCCAGTAGTTCCAGGGGTAGGAACACTGAAGCTTTCTTT. Translating it yields CASSSRGRNTEAFF.

This rearrangement joins TRBV29-1 to TRBJ2-1; 14 bases line up with TRBD2. Germline CDR1 is SQVTM and CDR2 is ANQGSEA. The length of the CDR3 is 16 residues. V lost 6 bases and J lost 6; bases outside the gene matches: 10. DNA for the CDR3: TGCAGCGTCGTTAGACTAGCGGGAGGGCTGGGCAATGAGCAGTTCTTC. Translating it yields CSVVRLAGGLGNEQFF.

This clone has just a few counts. The V call is TRBV27, the J call TRBJ2-7; 9 positions match TRBD2. V trimming: 5 bases; J trimming: 4 bases; junction bases outside the gene matches: 9. The germline V gene encodes CDR1 MNHEY and CDR2 SMNVEV (reference sequence). This CDR3 contains 15 residues. CDR3 DNA sequence: TGTGCCAGCAGTCCCAGTCTAGCGGGGCAATACGAGCAGTACTTC. It codes for CASSPSLAGQYEQYF.

The chain combines TRBV6-5 with TRBJ2-7; perhaps TRBD1 as D (6 bases). The CDR3 is made up of 13 amino acids. Between the trimmed V and J ends, which lost 6 bases and 1 base, there was a span of 10 bases. Looked up from germline, CDR1 is MNHEY and CDR2 is SVGAGI. This chain's CDR3 is CASRYGQSYEQYF. CDR3 coding DNA: TGTGCCAGCAGATACGGACAGTCCTACGAGCAGTACTTC.

The CDR3 spells CASSLGRARRYEQYF. The CDR3 bases are TGTGCCAGCAGCTTAGGCAGGGCCCGACGCTACGAGCAGTACTTC. The V call is TRBV7-2, the J call TRBJ2-7; D perhaps matches TRBD1 (5 bases). CDR3 size: 15 residues. The germline V and J ends were trimmed by 1 base and 3 bases, with 13 bases remaining between them. Germline loops: CDR1 SGHTA, CDR2 FQGNSA. Full variable domain (remainder filled in from reference TRBV7-2 and TRBJ2-7): GAGVSQSPSNKVTEKGKDVELRCDPISGHTALYWYRQSLGQGLEFLIYFQGNSAPDKSGLPSDRFSAERTGGSVSTLTIQRTQQEDSAVYLCASSLGRARRYEQYFGPGTRLTVT.

A single count supports this clone. The J gene is TRBJ1-2, the V gene TRBV28, with 7 bases identical to TRBD1. Trimming took 7 bases from V and 4 from J; bases not matched to a gene: 12. CDR1 and CDR2 (germline): MDHEN, SYDVKM. The CDR3 length is 15 residues. The CDR3 spells CASTTSGQAFYGYTF. Written as DNA, the CDR3 is TGTGCCAGCACCACCTCCGGACAGGCCTTCTATGGCTACACCTTC.

The V call is TRBV19, the J call TRBJ1-2, with unresolved D. With 1 base removed from V and 5 bases from J, the gap between germline ends came to 11 bases. Germline CDR1 LNHDA, CDR2 SQIVND (reference sequence). There are 14 residues in the CDR3. CDR3 in amino acids: CASSIGTAAYGYTF. CDR3 nucleotide sequence: TGTGCCAGTAGTATAGGGACTGCTGCTTATGGCTACACCTTC.

The J gene is TRBJ1-1, the V gene TRBV13, with a weak D call TRBD1 (6 bases). In germline, CDR1 is PRHDT, CDR2 FYEKMQ (reference sequence). With 5 bases removed from V and 11 bases from J, the gap between germline ends came to 24 bases. This CDR3 is built from 15 residues. CDR3: CASSPRPGTRGGAFF. CDR3 DNA: TGTGCCAGCAGCCCGAGGCCGGGGACCAGGGGCGGTGCTTTCTTT.

The rearrangement uses TRBV7-2 and TRBJ2-6, with 7 nucleotides matching TRBD1. The CDR3 consists of 15 residues. CDR1 SGHTA and CDR2 FQGNSA come from the germline V gene. V lost 5 bases and J lost 3; bases outside the gene matches: 4. The CDR3 here is CASSHRGSGANVLTF. The CDR3 DNA reads as TGTGCCAGCAGCCACAGGGGCAGTGGGGCCAACGTCCTGACTTTC.

CDR3 sequence reads: CASSQDLQGIGTEAFF. The DNA for the CDR3 is TGTGCCAGCAGCCAAGACCTGCAGGGTATCGGTACTGAAGCTTTCTTT. The chain has TRBV4-2 and TRBJ1-1, with D perhaps matching TRBD1 (5 bases). The V gene lost 0 bases and the J gene lost 5 bases, with 16 bases spanning the gap. The germline V gene has CDR1 LGHNA and CDR2 YNFKEQ. CDR3 length equals 16 residues.

This clone was picked up a small number of times. J is TRBJ2-7 and V is TRBV29-1, with 9 positions matching TRBD2. In germline, CDR1 is SQVTM, CDR2 ANQGSEA. V lost 6 bases to trimming and J lost 4 bases; unmatched junction nucleotides: 4. The CDR3 spans 12 residues. The CDR3 loop is CSVEGLAYEQYF. CDR3 nucleotides: TGCAGCGTCGAGGGACTAGCTTACGAGCAGTACTTC.

DNA of the CDR3: TGTGCCAGCAGTCCCACTAGCGCGGGACACAATGAGCAGTTCTTC. This codes for CASSPTSAGHNEQFF. V is TRBV28 and J is TRBJ2-1, with 7 bases identical to TRBD2. The germline gives CDR1 MDHEN, CDR2 SYDVKM. V shed 5 bases and J 5 bases; nucleotides not matched to a gene: 9. CDR3 length: 15 residues.

This clone was counted a single time. This chain links TRBV2 with TRBJ1-5, with 8 positions matching TRBD1. The germline CDR1 and CDR2 sequences are SNHLY and FYNNEI. The CDR3 loop spans 17 amino acids. After removal of 6 bases from V and 1 base from J, the junction contained 11 bases not matched to a gene. The CDR3 spells CASRATGGAISNQPQHF. CDR3 nucleotides: TGTGCCAGCAGGGCCACAGGGGGGGCAATAAGCAATCAGCCCCAGCATTTT. The full variable domain, completed using reference TRBV2 and TRBJ1-5, is EPEVTQTPSHQVTQMGQEVILRCVPISNHLYFYWYRQILGQKVEFLVSFYNNEISEKSEIFDDQFSVERPDGSNFTLKIRSTKLEDSAMYFCASRATGGAISNQPQHFGDGTRLSIL.